What follows are 5 T cell receptor beta chains derived from one specimen sequenced in a study of T cells after yellow fever vaccination. A single record per CDR3 protein comes from TCRdb applying MiXCR to the 5' RACE reads. The table has more than 350,000 distinct CDR3 sequences, roughly 10% seen once. The starting material was PBMCs, obtained on the day of the first yellow fever vaccination. The receptors here all came from a man between 18 and 29 years old who received the YFV17D yellow fever vaccine.

This chain joins TRBV13 and TRBJ1-1; D uncertain. CDR1 PRHDT and CDR2 FYEKMQ come from the germline V gene (reference sequence). This CDR3 spans 13 amino acids. V dropped 3 bases and J dropped 3 bases, with 8 bases sitting between them. Here the CDR3 reads CASSFEGHTEAFF. The DNA for the CDR3 is TGTGCCAGCAGCTTCGAGGGTCACACTGAAGCTTTCTTT. Looking up the rest from reference TRBV13 and TRBJ1-1 gives the full variable domain: AAGVIQSPRHLIKEKRETATLKCYPIPRHDTVYWYQQGPGQDPQFLISFYEKMQSDKGSIPDRFSAQQFSDYHSELNMSSLELGDSALYFCASSFEGHTEAFFGQGTRLTVV.

This chain joins TRBV29-1 and TRBJ2-7; D call uncertain. Trimming pared 5 bases from V and 3 bases from J, leaving 11 bases between. CDR1 and CDR2 from the germline V gene are SQVTM and ANQGSEA. The length of the CDR3 is 12 residues. CDR3 loop: CSVLSLSYEQYF. Written as DNA, the CDR3 is TGCAGCGTTCTCTCTCTTAGCTACGAGCAGTACTTC.

This clonotype was seen a few times. The J gene is TRBJ2-3, the V gene TRBV25-1; tentatively, D is TRBD2 (6 bases). The CDR3 totals 17 residues. Per the germline V gene, CDR1 is MGHDK and CDR2 is SYGVNS. Trimming cost V 3 bases and J 4 bases, with 20 bases left between them. The CDR3 loop is CASSDTAGGRGPDTQYF. Written as DNA, the CDR3 is TGTGCCAGCAGTGATACCGCCGGAGGGCGGGGACCAGATACGCAGTATTTT.

The chain recombines TRBV14 with TRBJ2-7, with 9 bases lining up with TRBD2. Per the germline V gene, CDR1 is SGHDN and CDR2 is FVKESK. The CDR3 extends over 15 amino acids. With 3 bases clipped from V and 0 bases from J, the junction kept 3 bases outside the gene matches. The CDR3 spells CASSQEAGGSYEQYV. DNA for the CDR3: TGTGCCAGCAGCCAGGAAGCGGGGGGCTCCTACGAGCAGTACGTC.

The chain uses TRBV6-6 and TRBJ2-7; D uncertain. The CDR3 runs 10 residues. V lost 8 bases to trimming and J lost 7 bases, with 9 bases between them. Germline V CDR1 and CDR2: MNHNY, SVGAGI (reference sequence). The CDR3 loop reads CASGVAEQYF. The CDR3 region has the DNA TGTGCCAGCGGGGTAGCAGAGCAGTACTTC.